Listed here is a single TCR beta chain. Its matching antigen is unknown. Trimming removed 10 bases from V and 3 bases from J; junction bases left unmatched: 11. In germline, CDR1 is MGHDK, CDR2 SYGVNS. The CDR3 extends over 16 amino acids. This entry comes from a study of T cell responses to AZD1222 COVID-19 vaccine. The method was immunoSEQ multiplex PCR; TCRdb's version includes in-frame clones alone and lacks a portion of them. This sample carries roughly 80,000 clones, around nine tenths of them seen once, and the ten largest clones take less than 5.5%. Study-level points and caveats: The CD4 TCRs associated with vaccination extended across spike and predominated at 160-218 and 743-854. White British ancestry dominated among donors, who included more females, and clonal diversity was possibly underestimated. Just a handful of people given AZD1222 tested seropositive at baseline.

The sequenced sample was peripheral blood, obtained on day 0 of MenACWY control vaccination. This chain uses TRBV25-1 with TRBJ2-7; 14 nucleotides agree with TRBD2. The origin of this receptor is an adult in good health. CDR3 loop: CATSVGTSGSGYEQYF. The DNA of the CDR3 is TGTGCCACTTCTGTGGGGACTAGCGGGAGTGGCTACGAGCAGTACTTC.